These T cell receptor beta chains were read from a single sample in a study of human T cells and chemical hapten exposure. MiXCR, applied by TCRdb to the RACE reads, yields one record per CDR3 protein. The table lists about 92,000 distinct CDR3 sequences, around 10% of them singletons. The source was whole blood, collected in connection with sensitization to the hapten diphenylcyclopropenone (DPC). All receptors derive from a woman aged 40-49 years with alopecia areata. Some clones in this sample may be carry-over from other donors' samples. The CDR3 runs from the conserved cysteine through the conserved F or W. The order of the fields is CDR3 protein, J gene, V gene.

CDR3aa: CSAGGQSSLSPQHF
j_gene: TRBJ1-5
v_gene: TRBV20-1

CDR3aa: CASSLAGRVNEQFF
j_gene: TRBJ2-1
v_gene: TRBV10-2

CDR3aa: CASSQVSGNQPQHF
j_gene: TRBJ1-5
v_gene: TRBV7-9

CDR3aa: CASSQVEGGRNGYTF
j_gene: TRBJ1-2
v_gene: TRBV4-3

CDR3aa: CASIPATGLQNTIYF
j_gene: TRBJ1-3
v_gene: TRBV7-9

CDR3aa: CASSYRGGLGGNTIYF
j_gene: TRBJ1-3
v_gene: TRBV6-6

CDR3aa: CASKFSREDTQYF
j_gene: TRBJ2-3
v_gene: TRBV6-2/TRBV6-3

CDR3aa: CASSLSGRNSPLHF
j_gene: TRBJ1-6
v_gene: TRBV12-3/TRBV12-4

CDR3aa: CASSQEGQGGQPQHF
j_gene: TRBJ1-5
v_gene: TRBV4-1

CDR3aa: CASSKVIRDRGNTEAFF
j_gene: TRBJ1-1
v_gene: TRBV21-1

CDR3aa: CAIKRTEGSYEQYF
j_gene: TRBJ2-7
v_gene: TRBV10-3

CDR3aa: CASSEDGRHRNSPLHF
j_gene: TRBJ1-6
v_gene: TRBV6-1

CDR3aa: CASSLPTVNTEAFF
j_gene: TRBJ1-1
v_gene: TRBV7-2

CDR3aa: CADRPTNEKLFF
j_gene: TRBJ1-4
v_gene: TRBV6-4

CDR3aa: CASSSPAGGADTEAFF
j_gene: TRBJ1-1
v_gene: TRBV27

CDR3aa: CASSFSGGYGYTF
j_gene: TRBJ1-2
v_gene: TRBV27

CDR3aa: CASSLAGAGQSEKLFF
j_gene: TRBJ1-4
v_gene: TRBV7-9

CDR3aa: CASGWGGSWTDTQYF
j_gene: TRBJ2-3
v_gene: TRBV12-3/TRBV12-4

CDR3aa: CASGGQGPKYQTYNEQFF
j_gene: TRBJ2-1
v_gene: TRBV10-1

CDR3aa: CSASFTENTEAFF
j_gene: TRBJ1-1
v_gene: TRBV29-1

CDR3aa: CASSLTGLNEKLFF
j_gene: TRBJ1-4
v_gene: TRBV7-2

CDR3aa: CASSQDVVGHSYNEQFF
j_gene: TRBJ2-1
v_gene: TRBV4-3

CDR3aa: CASTRDLNTEAFF
j_gene: TRBJ1-1
v_gene: TRBV28

CDR3aa: CASSLDAGSAYGYTF
j_gene: TRBJ1-2
v_gene: TRBV7-6

CDR3aa: CASSNKQGEVQPQHF
j_gene: TRBJ1-5
v_gene: TRBV21-1

CDR3aa: CASSESFGSYSNQPQHF
j_gene: TRBJ1-5
v_gene: TRBV2

CDR3aa: CASSLDQSYQPQHF
j_gene: TRBJ1-5
v_gene: TRBV7-9

CDR3aa: CASSPNSGTEAFF
j_gene: TRBJ1-1
v_gene: TRBV18

CDR3aa: CSVRRVAAYEQYF
j_gene: TRBJ2-7
v_gene: TRBV20-1

CDR3aa: CASRKPYLYNEQFF
j_gene: TRBJ2-1
v_gene: TRBV6-2/TRBV6-3

CDR3aa: CSARDIGRGRTEAFF
j_gene: TRBJ1-1
v_gene: TRBV20-1

CDR3aa: CASSQPSDEAFF
j_gene: TRBJ1-1
v_gene: TRBV4-1

CDR3aa: CASTWTGGTEAFF
j_gene: TRBJ1-1
v_gene: TRBV28

CDR3aa: CASSSTAEETQYF
j_gene: TRBJ2-5
v_gene: TRBV28

CDR3aa: CASSLAGYYTDTQYF
j_gene: TRBJ2-3
v_gene: TRBV5-1

CDR3aa: CASSVRTGDGYTF
j_gene: TRBJ1-2
v_gene: TRBV28

CDR3aa: CASSPGLYEQYF
j_gene: TRBJ2-7
v_gene: TRBV5-6

CDR3aa: CASKQGFYGYTF
j_gene: TRBJ1-2
v_gene: TRBV9

CDR3aa: CASSLSDGFSYEQYF
j_gene: TRBJ2-7
v_gene: TRBV11-2

CDR3aa: CASSRPGQGTGYTF
j_gene: TRBJ1-2
v_gene: TRBV6-5

CDR3aa: CASSSQESGIGGTYEQYF
j_gene: TRBJ2-7
v_gene: TRBV4-1

CDR3aa: CASRRAPGDTDTEAFF
j_gene: TRBJ1-1
v_gene: TRBV7-9

CDR3aa: CSAAEGSTDTQYF
j_gene: TRBJ2-3
v_gene: TRBV20-1

CDR3aa: CASRRTASGANVLTF
j_gene: TRBJ2-6
v_gene: TRBV19

CDR3aa: CSARVDEQFF
j_gene: TRBJ2-1
v_gene: TRBV20-1

CDR3aa: CASSSGTGANVLTF
j_gene: TRBJ2-6
v_gene: TRBV28

CDR3aa: CAISESNELSGFF
j_gene: TRBJ2-1
v_gene: TRBV10-3

CDR3aa: CASSTYRGSYGYTF
j_gene: TRBJ1-2
v_gene: TRBV5-5

CDR3aa: CSARGQQIYNEQFF
j_gene: TRBJ2-1
v_gene: TRBV20-1

CDR3aa: CSARTSSSYEQYF
j_gene: TRBJ2-7
v_gene: TRBV29-1

CDR3aa: CAISESQGATDEQYF
j_gene: TRBJ2-7
v_gene: TRBV10-3

CDR3aa: CASSVRDRAHEQYF
j_gene: TRBJ2-7
v_gene: TRBV5-1

CDR3aa: CASSSQEGAGFYNEQFF
j_gene: TRBJ2-1
v_gene: TRBV6-6

CDR3aa: CASSSPGRYTEAFF
j_gene: TRBJ1-1
v_gene: TRBV6-2/TRBV6-3

CDR3aa: CASSRAGGPGTDTQYF
j_gene: TRBJ2-3
v_gene: TRBV6-5

CDR3aa: CASSLGQGIDTQYF
j_gene: TRBJ2-3
v_gene: TRBV28

CDR3aa: CASGGNTGELFF
j_gene: TRBJ2-2
v_gene: TRBV10-3

CDR3aa: CASSDSDGAVDTQYF
j_gene: TRBJ2-3
v_gene: TRBV6-4

CDR3aa: CASSSHRGNEQFF
j_gene: TRBJ2-1
v_gene: TRBV5-1